These T cell receptor beta chains were read from a single sample in a study of T cell responses to AZD1222 COVID-19 vaccine. Sequenced by immunoSEQ multiplex PCR; TCRdb stores in-frame clones only, minus some. Among about 92,000 clones, 70% to 90% were seen once, and the ten largest hold around a tenth. Sequenced material: peripheral blood, taken on day 0 of MenACWY control vaccination. These receptors came from an adult in good health. The CDR3 runs from the conserved cysteine through the conserved F or W. Fields, in order: D gene, J gene, V gene, CDR3 protein, CDR3 DNA. The D gene is left open where the match is weak.

- | TRBJ1-4 | TRBV7-9 | CASSLQEMGEKLFF | TGTGCCAGCAGCCTACAGGAGATGGGGGAAAAACTGTTTTTT
TRBD1 | TRBJ1-1 | TRBV27 | CASKTGGRAEAFF | TGTGCCAGCAAAACAGGGGGCCGGGCTGAAGCTTTCTTT
- | TRBJ1-4 | TRBV5-6 | CASSLAVATNEKLFF | TGTGCCAGCAGCTTGGCGGTGGCAACTAATGAAAAACTGTTTTTT
- | TRBJ1-1 | TRBV5-1 | CASSPEGTAKAFF | TGCGCCAGCAGCCCGGAAGGTACAGCTAAAGCTTTCTTT
- | TRBJ1-2 | TRBV7-2 | CASSPKGGWYGYTF | TGTGCCAGCAGCCCAAAGGGGGGCTGGTATGGCTACACCTTC
- | TRBJ2-2 | TRBV19 | CASSPSQKGTNTGELFF | TGTGCCAGTAGTCCATCTCAGAAGGGGACGAACACCGGGGAGCTGTTTTTT
TRBD1 | TRBJ1-3 | TRBV30 | CAWSFLGGGNTIYF | TGTGCCTGGAGTTTTCTAGGGGGCGGAAACACCATATATTTT
- | TRBJ2-7 | TRBV14 | CASSQLGTASYEQYF | TGTGCCAGCAGCCAGCTAGGAACAGCATCCTACGAGCAGTACTTC
TRBD1 | TRBJ2-7 | TRBV10-3 | CATGTEGYERYF | TGTGCCACAGGGACAGAAGGCTACGAGCGATACTTC
TRBD1 | TRBJ2-7 | TRBV6-2/TRBV6-3 | CASSYIPVPGRQGASYEQYF | TGTGCCAGCAGTTATATACCAGTGCCGGGGCGGCAGGGGGCCTCCTACGAGCAGTACTTC